This T cell receptor beta chain comes out of a study of CD8 T cells in Susac syndrome. V shed 4 bases and J 3 bases; nucleotides not matched to a gene: 3. CDR1 and CDR2 (germline): MNHEY, SMNVEV (reference sequence). This CDR3 is 14 amino acids long. RNA was extracted with the RNeasy kit, and a quantity of about 0.45 to 1 ug was reverse transcribed using random hexamers. Amplification of the TCR beta CDR3 was carried out by immunoSEQ multiplex PCR, which spanned a total of 54 Vbeta and 13 Jbeta segments. MiXCR, applied by TCRdb to the immunoSEQ multiplex PCR reads, yields one record per CDR3 protein. The repertoire holds over 350,000 distinct CDR3 sequences, with 85% as singletons. Included as multiple sclerosis controls were treatment-naive patients who had stable or active relapsing-remitting disease. While CD8+ and CD4+ T cells were isolated negatively, TEMRA cells were enriched by FACS.

The chain employs TRBV27 and TRBJ1-5, with TRBD1 identical over 7 bases. This receptor was obtained from a human donor with multiple sclerosis. The sample comprised CD8+ T cells from PBMCs. DNA of the CDR3: TGTGCCAGCAGTTCCGGACAGGTCAATCAGCCCCAGCATTTT. It codes for CASSSGQVNQPQHF.